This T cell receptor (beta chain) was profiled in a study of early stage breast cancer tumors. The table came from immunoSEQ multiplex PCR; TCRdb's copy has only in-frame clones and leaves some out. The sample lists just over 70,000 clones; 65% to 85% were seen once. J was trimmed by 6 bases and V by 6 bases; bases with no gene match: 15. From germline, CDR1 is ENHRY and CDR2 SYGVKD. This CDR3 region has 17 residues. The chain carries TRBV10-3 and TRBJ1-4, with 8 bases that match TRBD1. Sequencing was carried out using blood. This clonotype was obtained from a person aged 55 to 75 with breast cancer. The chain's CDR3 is CAISSGTGSPRDEKLFF. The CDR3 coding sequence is TGTGCCATCAGCTCCGGGACAGGCTCCCCTCGGGATGAAAAACTGTTTTTT.